The entry below describes one TCR beta chain. The data originate from a study of blood T cell repertoires in COVID-19. CDR3 size: 15 residues. Germline V gene sequence: CDR1 SGHNT, CDR2 YYREEE (reference sequence). The trim removed 0 bases at V and 4 bases at J, leaving 7 bases unmatched. Original processing notes: Scientists estimated how many nucleated cells there were by amplifying reference gene primers. Produced via immunoSEQ multiplex PCR; TCRdb's table is partial and in-frame only. That table furnishes V, J and clone size, whereas the DNA furnished D and trimming. The table shows 150,000 to 160,000 clones, with 80% occurring only once.

The chain links TRBV5-4 to TRBJ2-7, with 7 bases lining up with TRBD2. The specimen sequenced was peripheral blood. The origin of this receptor is a man between 60 and 75 years old with acute or convalescent COVID-19. The CDR3 loop is CASSLAWGGGYEQYF. CDR3 coding DNA: TGTGCCAGCAGCTTGGCGTGGGGGGGTGGGTACGAGCAGTACTTC.